This T cell receptor beta chain originates from a study of cytomegalovirus exposure and HLA in healthy donors. Study-wide results and limits: The likely origin of a cluster of highly shared sequence variants was a sequencing artifact. HLA allele associations emerged for about 18,000 TCR beta sequences in a later analysis, at 0.05 false discovery rate. The number of N-insertions in an Asian-associated ancestry cluster was reportedly below the roughly 620-donor mean in a later analysis. Later work found that TCR association rates differed between HLA loci; DRB1 had the most and HLA-C the fewest.

Researchers ran the PCR with 60 Vbeta and 13 Jbeta primers. Here immunoSEQ multiplex PCR was the method, and the copy in TCRdb shows in-frame clones only, minus some. The sample records around 78,000 clones, less than 85% being singletons. V dropped 5 bases and J dropped 4 bases, with 15 bases sitting between them. The CDR3 extends over 15 amino acids. Germline-derived CDR1 and CDR2 are SNHLY and FYNNEI. Of note for this clone: Its specificity is unknown.

The TCR sequence derives from a male donor in good health and CMV-seronegative. The V and J genes are TRBV2 and TRBJ2-1; D is perhaps TRBD1 (6 bases). The specimen sequenced was PBMCs. The CDR3 DNA is TGTGCCAGCAGTTCCCAGGGGCTCCTGTACAATGAGCAGTTCTTC. Translating it yields CASSSQGLLYNEQFF. The full variable domain, rest sourced from reference TRBV2 and TRBJ2-1, is EPEVTQTPSHQVTQMGQEVILRCVPISNHLYFYWYRQILGQKVEFLVSFYNNEISEKSEIFDDQFSVERPDGSNFTLKIRSTKLEDSAMYFCASSSQGLLYNEQFFGPGTRLTVL.